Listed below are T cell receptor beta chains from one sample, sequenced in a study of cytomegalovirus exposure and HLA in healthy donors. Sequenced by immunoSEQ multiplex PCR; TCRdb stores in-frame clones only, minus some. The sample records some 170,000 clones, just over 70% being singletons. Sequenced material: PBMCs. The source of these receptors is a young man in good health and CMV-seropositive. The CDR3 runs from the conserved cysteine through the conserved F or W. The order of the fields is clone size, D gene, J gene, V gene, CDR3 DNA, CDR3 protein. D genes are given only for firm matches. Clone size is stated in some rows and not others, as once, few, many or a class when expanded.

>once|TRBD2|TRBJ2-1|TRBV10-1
TGCGCCAGCAGTTCACTAGCGGGAGGGCCCAAGCAGTTCTTC
CASSSLAGGPKQFF
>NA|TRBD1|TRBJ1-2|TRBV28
TGTGCCAGCAGTTTAGCCCGGACAGGTTTCTATGGCTACACCTTC
CASSLARTGFYGYTF
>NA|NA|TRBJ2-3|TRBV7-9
TGTGCCAGCAGTCTGAGGGTTGACCTCGCGGCAGATACGCAGTATTTT
CASSLRVDLAADTQYF
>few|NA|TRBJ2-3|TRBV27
TGTGCCAGCAGTGGCGGGCGGGATACGCAGTATTTT
CASSGGRDTQYF
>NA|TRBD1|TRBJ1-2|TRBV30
TGTGCCTCCGATGACAGGGGTGGTAACTATGGCTACACCTTC
CASDDRGGNYGYTF
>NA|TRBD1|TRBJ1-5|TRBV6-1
TGTGCCAGCAGTGTATGGCAGGGGGGTAGCAATCAGCCCCAGCATTTT
CASSVWQGGSNQPQHF
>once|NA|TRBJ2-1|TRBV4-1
TGCGCCAGCAGCCAAGTCCCGGGACTGGACGAGCAGTTCTTC
CASSQVPGLDEQFF
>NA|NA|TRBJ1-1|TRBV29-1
TGCAGCGGCTCCCCGAGCACCGGGAACACTGAAGCTTTCTTT
CSGSPSTGNTEAFF
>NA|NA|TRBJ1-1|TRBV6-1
TGTGCCAGCAGTGAATACGGGAACACTGAAGCTTTCTTT
CASSEYGNTEAFF
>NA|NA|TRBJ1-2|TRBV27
TGTGCCAGCAGCCGGGAGGGGAGCTTGGGGGACTATGGCTACACCTTC
CASSREGSLGDYGYTF
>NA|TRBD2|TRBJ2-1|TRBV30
TGTGCCTGGAGTGCCCTAGCGGGGCTATACAATGAGCAGTTCTTC
CAWSALAGLYNEQFF
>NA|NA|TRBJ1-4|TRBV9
TGTGCCAGCAGCGTAGGGAGGGGAGATTATGAAAAACTGTTTTTT
CASSVGRGDYEKLFF
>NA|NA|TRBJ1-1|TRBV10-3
TGTGCCATCAGTGAGTCATCAGGGGCTGGCACTGAAGCTTTCTTT
CAISESSGAGTEAFF
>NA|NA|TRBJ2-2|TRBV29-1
TGCAGCGTGGGGGCGCGGAACACCGGGGAGCTGTTTTTT
CSVGARNTGELFF
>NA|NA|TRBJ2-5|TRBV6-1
TGTGCCAGCAGTGAAGGCAGGGAAGAGACCCAGTACTTC
CASSEGREETQYF
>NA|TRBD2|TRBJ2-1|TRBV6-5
TGTGCCAGCAGCGGACTAGCGGGGCTTAGGGATGAGCAGTTCTTC
CASSGLAGLRDEQFF
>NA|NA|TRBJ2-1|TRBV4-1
TGCGCCAGCAGCCCCTCCGGGAGCCCTAGCTCCTACAATGAGCAGTTCTTC
CASSPSGSPSSYNEQFF
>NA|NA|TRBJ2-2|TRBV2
TGTGCCAGCAGCCAAGGGGTGTTTTCCGGGGAGCTGTTTTTT
CASSQGVFSGELFF
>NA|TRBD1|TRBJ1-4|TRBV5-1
TGCGCCAGCAGCTTGGGACAGGGCACGGAAAAACTGTTTTTT
CASSLGQGTEKLFF
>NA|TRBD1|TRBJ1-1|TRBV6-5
TGTGCCAGCAGCTCTGGACAGGGTACTGAAGCTTTCTTT
CASSSGQGTEAFF
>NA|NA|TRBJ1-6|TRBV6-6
TGTGCCAGCAGTTACGAGGGACCCCTCCACTTT
CASSYEGPLHF
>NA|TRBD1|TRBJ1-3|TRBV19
TGTGCCAGTATGGGACAGGAAAACACCATATATTTT
CASMGQENTIYF
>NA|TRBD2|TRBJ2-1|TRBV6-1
TGTGCCAGCAGGGCTAGCGGTGGGGAGCAGTTCTTC
CASRASGGEQFF
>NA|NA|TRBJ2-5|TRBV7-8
TGTGCCAGCAGCTGGAGGGCAGGAGCCTATGGGACCCAGTACTTC
CASSWRAGAYGTQYF
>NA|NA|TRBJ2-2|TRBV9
TGTGCCAGCAGCGTAGCTACCGGGGAGCTGTTTTTT
CASSVATGELFF
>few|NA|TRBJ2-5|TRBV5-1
TGCGCCAGCAGCTTGCAGGGAACGTACCAAGAGACCCAGTACTTC
CASSLQGTYQETQYF
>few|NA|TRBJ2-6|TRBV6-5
TGTGCCAGCAGTTACGAGTTTTCTGGGGCCAACGTCCTGACTTTC
CASSYEFSGANVLTF
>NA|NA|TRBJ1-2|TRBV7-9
TGTGCCAGCAGCTCTATCCGGGACCGGGGACTGTGGGATGGCTACACCTTC
CASSSIRDRGLWDGYTF
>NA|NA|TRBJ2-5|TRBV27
TGTGCCAGCAGTTTTAGAGGCAGGGATTTCCAAGAGACCCAGTACTTC
CASSFRGRDFQETQYF
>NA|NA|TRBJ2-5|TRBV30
TGTGCCTGGAGTGTGGGTCTAGATGGGACCCAGTACTTC
CAWSVGLDGTQYF
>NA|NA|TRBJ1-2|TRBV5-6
TGTGCCAGCAGCTCAACCGGACAGCAGATAGGCTACACCTTC
CASSSTGQQIGYTF
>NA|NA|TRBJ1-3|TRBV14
TGTGCCAGCAGCCAAGATGGCCCAGGGGCAGGAAACACCATATATTTT
CASSQDGPGAGNTIYF
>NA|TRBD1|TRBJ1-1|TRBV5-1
TGCGCCAGCAGCTCCCAGGACAGGGGGAACACTGAAGCTTTCTTT
CASSSQDRGNTEAFF
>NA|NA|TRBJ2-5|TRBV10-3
TGTGCCATCAGAGACGGGGGTTACGTAGAGACCCAGTACTTC
CAIRDGGYVETQYF
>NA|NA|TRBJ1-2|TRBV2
TGTGCCAGCAGTGAAGCGCTTGGACAGAGCTATGGCTACACCTTC
CASSEALGQSYGYTF
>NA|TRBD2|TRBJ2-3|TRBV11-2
TGTGCCAGCAGACAAGCGGGGGGCCGCACAGATACGCAGTATTTT
CASRQAGGRTDTQYF
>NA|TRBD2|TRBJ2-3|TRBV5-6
TGTGCCAGCAGCTCGAGGACTAGCGGGAGGTCGAGGTTCGGGGATACGCAGTATTTT
CASSSRTSGRSRFGDTQYF
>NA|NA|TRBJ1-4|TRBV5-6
TGTGCCAGCAGCCCCCCGGACAGAAATGAAAAACTGTTTTTT
CASSPPDRNEKLFF
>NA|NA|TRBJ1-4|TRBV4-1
TGCGCCAGCAGCTCAACGACATCACTTGAAAAACTGTTTTTT
CASSSTTSLEKLFF
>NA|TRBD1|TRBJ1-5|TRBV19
TGTGCCAGTAGTACGCGGACAGGGGGGGTAGCCCAGCATTTT
CASSTRTGGVAQHF
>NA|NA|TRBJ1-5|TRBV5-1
TGCGCCAGCAGCTTGGTCGGGGGTTGGGATCAGCCCCAGCATTTT
CASSLVGGWDQPQHF
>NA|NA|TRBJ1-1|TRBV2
TGTGCCACCGGAACCGGACAGCATTTGAACACTGAAGCTTTCTTT
CATGTGQHLNTEAFF
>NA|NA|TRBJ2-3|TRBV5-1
TGCGCCAGCAGCTGGTGGGGGCTCGCGGGAGATACGCAGTATTTT
CASSWWGLAGDTQYF
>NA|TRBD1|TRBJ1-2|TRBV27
TGTGCCAGCAGTTTGGGACAGGGGTATGTCTACACCTTC
CASSLGQGYVYTF
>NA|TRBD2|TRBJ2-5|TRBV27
TGTGCCAGCAGTCACCGGGGGGATCGAGAGACCCAGTACTTC
CASSHRGDRETQYF
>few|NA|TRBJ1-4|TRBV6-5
TGTGCCAGCAGTTACGGGGGCCGCCGGAAGGTTGAAAAACTGTTTTTT
CASSYGGRRKVEKLFF
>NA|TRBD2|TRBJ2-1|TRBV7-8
TGTGCCAGCAGGGAAGCGGGAGATGGCAATGAGCAGTTCTTC
CASREAGDGNEQFF